This entry lists 18 T cell receptor beta chains sequenced from one sample in a study of blood T cells in healthy people across ages. Next came a second PCR, run for about 6 to 11 cycles, which used a sample-barcoded 5' primer along with a J-beta primer mix. TCRdb reanalysed the 5' RACE reads using MiXCR and keeps one entry per CDR3 protein. The sample has about 830,000 distinct CDR3 sequences, 55% to 70% seen once; the top ten hold approximately 21%. The sample consisted of blood. All receptors derive from a young man in good health.

This clonotype turned up a few times. The V call is TRBV9, the J call TRBJ2-4, with no clear D. CDR3 length equals 12 residues. V was pared by 3 bases and J by 13 bases, with 14 bases between. Germline V gene data show CDR1 as SGDLS and CDR2 as YYNGEE. The CDR3 loop is CASSGTPEEQYF. In DNA form, the CDR3 reads TGTGCCAGCAGCGGTACCCCTGAAGAGCAGTACTTC.

The chain employs TRBV7-9 and TRBJ2-3; TRBD2 might be the D (5 bases). CDR1 SEHNR and CDR2 FQNEAQ come from the germline V gene (reference sequence). Trimming shortened V by 3 bases and J by 3 bases, and 10 bases separated the two germline ends. This CDR3 is 14 amino acids long. The CDR3 nucleotides are TGTGCCAGCAGCTTTGAGGGCAGGACAGATACGCAGTATTTT. Protein sequence: CASSFEGRTDTQYF. Based on the CDR3 plus reference TRBV7-9 and TRBJ2-3, the full variable domain is DTGVSQNPRHKITKRGQNVTFRCDPISEHNRLYWYRQTLGQGPEFLTYFQNEAQLEKSRLLSDRFSAERPKGSFSTLEIQRTEQGDSAMYLCASSFEGRTDTQYFGPGTRLTVL.

The rearrangement links TRBV4-1 to TRBJ1-4; D perhaps matches TRBD1 (6 bases). This CDR3 has 15 residues. The V gene's germline CDR1 is MGHRA and CDR2 YSYEKL. V shed 3 bases and J shed 8 bases, with 16 bases lying between them. The CDR3 DNA is TGCGCCAGCAGCCATCCCTTTGGACAGAGAGAAAAACTGTTTTTT. Its protein product is CASSHPFGQREKLFF.

The CDR3 sequence: CAWSVGGPRFF. CDR3 nucleotide sequence: TGTGCCTGGAGTGTGGGAGGGCCGCGGTTCTTC. This chain joins TRBV30 and TRBJ2-1; 7 bases agree with TRBD2. The CDR3 is 11 amino acids. Germline lookup yields CDR1 GTSNPN and CDR2 SVGIG (reference sequence). Unmatched junction bases numbered 5, after V lost 0 bases and J lost 15 bases.

The chain combines TRBV12-3 or TRBV12-4 with TRBJ2-4, with 13 bases lining up with TRBD2. With V trimmed by 6 bases and J by 6 bases, 8 bases remained unmatched. There are 16 residues in the CDR3. Written as DNA, the CDR3 is TGTGCCAGCAGCTCGACTAGCGGGGGGAGGGGAAACATTCAGTACTTC. As protein: CASSSTSGGRGNIQYF.

This rearrangement joins TRBV7-2 to TRBJ1-5; 8 bases are a match to TRBD1. CDR3 length equals 15 residues. J was trimmed by 6 bases and V by 0 bases; bases with no gene match: 4. Germline assignment: CDR1 SGHTA and CDR2 FQGNSA. CDR3 DNA: TGTGCCAGCAGCTTAGCGACAGGGGAGGGTCAGCCCCAGCATTTT. Its protein product is CASSLATGEGQPQHF.

This chain uses TRBV6-2 or TRBV6-3 with TRBJ2-7; 9 positions agree with TRBD1. The CDR3 is 14 amino acids. V dropped 6 bases and J dropped 4; count of bases not matched to a gene: 7. Germline lookup yields CDR1 MNHEY and CDR2 SVGEGT. CDR3 loop: CASRKTGGGYEQYF. CDR3 in DNA: TGTGCCAGCAGAAAAACAGGGGGCGGTTACGAGCAGTACTTC.

The chain links TRBV20-1 to TRBJ2-4; D may be TRBD1 or TRBD2 (7 bases each). The DNA end lines up better with TRBJ2-7; the J call may be wrong. Looked up from germline, CDR1 is DFQATT and CDR2 is SNEGSKA (reference sequence). The CDR3 is 16 amino acids. DNA of the CDR3: TGCAGTGCAACTTACAGGGGACTATATTCTCCGTACGAGCAGTACTTC. This translates into CSATYRGLYSPYEQYF.

This clonotype was observed once. V gene TRBV3-1 combines with J gene TRBJ1-2; D unclear. Per germline, CDR1 LGHDT and CDR2 YNNKEL (reference sequence). V was shortened by 5 bases and J by 0 bases, with 10 bases between the two germline ends. CDR3 size: 14 residues. The CDR3 protein is CASSGFGTNYGYTF. CDR3 nucleotide sequence: TGTGCCAGCAGCGGTTTCGGGACTAACTATGGCTACACCTTC.

The chain couples TRBV5-6 to TRBJ1-2; D might be TRBD1 (5 bases). V lost 4 bases and J 7 bases, leaving 20 bases between the germline ends. Germline CDR1 is SGHDT and CDR2 is YYEEEE. The CDR3 totals 15 residues. The DNA of the CDR3 is TGTGCCAGCAGCCCCCGGGACCCACTCGTGGGTGGCTACACCTTC. It yields the protein CASSPRDPLVGGYTF.

The chain links TRBV6-1 to TRBJ1-1; the D gene is possibly TRBD1 (6 bases). Trimming took off 6 bases at V and 7 bases at J, with 27 bases between the two ends. Germline CDR1 is MNHNS and CDR2 is SASEGT. This CDR3 is 17 amino acids long. In DNA, the CDR3 is TGTGCCAGCAGCCCAACGAGGACAGCCCCTTACCTTTTTGAAGCTTTCTTT. Translating it yields CASSPTRTAPYLFEAFF.

The V call is TRBV7-9, the J call TRBJ2-5; D ambiguous. The J call may be wrong; the DNA end is better matched by TRBJ2-7. The germline gives CDR1 SEHNR, CDR2 FQNEAQ (reference sequence). CDR3 length: 12 amino acids. CDR3: CASSFDIYEQYF. In nucleotides, the CDR3 is TGTGCCAGCAGCTTTGACATATACGAGCAGTACTTC.

The chain uses TRBV18 and TRBJ2-3; 11 positions agree with TRBD2. Unmatched junction bases numbered 4, after V lost 3 bases and J lost 2 bases. Germline-derived CDR1 and CDR2 are KGHSH and LQKENI. This CDR3 is 16 amino acids long. The chain's CDR3 is CASSPGTSGFTDTQYF. In DNA form, the CDR3 reads TGTGCCAGCTCACCGGGGACTAGCGGATTCACAGATACGCAGTATTTT. The complete variable domain, with remaining parts taken from reference TRBV18 and TRBJ2-3, reads NAGVMQNPRHLVRRRGQEARLRCSPMKGHSHVYWYRQLPEEGLKFMVYLQKENIIDESGMPKERFSAEFPKEGPSILRIQQVVRGDSAAYFCASSPGTSGFTDTQYFGPGTRLTVL.

The table lists this clonotype with a few counts. The chain is built from TRBV29-1 and TRBJ2-3, with D possibly TRBD1 on 5 matching bases. CDR3 length equals 14 residues. Germline CDR1 and CDR2: SQVTM and ANQGSEA. V shed 4 bases and J shed 2 bases, with 13 bases lying between them. The DNA of the CDR3 is TGCAGCGTTGGGTCAGGGATCTTCACAGATACGCAGTATTTT. Amino acids: CSVGSGIFTDTQYF.

This clonotype has more than one count but fewer than ten. The V and J genes are TRBV4-3 and TRBJ1-1; possibly TRBD1 for D (6 bases). The V gene lost 6 bases and the J gene lost 0 bases, with 8 bases spanning the gap. This CDR3 is built from 13 residues. The germline V gene encodes CDR1 LGHNA and CDR2 YSLEER. Here the CDR3 reads CASRQGMNTEAFF. The DNA for the CDR3 is TGCGCCAGCAGACAGGGTATGAACACTGAAGCTTTCTTT.

The gene calls are TRBV7-2 and TRBJ2-5, with 8 bases aligning to TRBD1. Trimming at V came to 5 bases and at J to 11 bases, leaving 13 bases not matched to a gene. The germline V gene encodes CDR1 SGHTA and CDR2 FQGNSA. The CDR3 runs to 14 residues. The CDR3 nucleotides read TGTGCCAGCAGCCCCGGGACAGGCACGAAGGAGCAGTACTTC. It encodes CASSPGTGTKEQYF.

For this clonotype: Its ends do not fully match the called genes, so a read error is possible. The chain couples TRBV20-1 to TRBJ1-1; D is uncertain. Germline lookup yields CDR1 DFQATT and CDR2 SNEGSKA (reference sequence). This CDR3 has 11 residues. In DNA, the CDR3 is TGCAGTGCTTCGGCCCTCCACGAAGTTTTCTTT. It encodes CSASALHEVFF.

The CDR3 reads CASSPSFRGGEQYF. DNA of the CDR3: TGTGCCAGCAGCCCGTCCTTCAGGGGGGGAGAGCAGTACTTC. The chain is built from TRBV7-9 and TRBJ2-7, with D perhaps assigned TRBD1 or TRBD2 (7 bases each). V lost 5 bases, J lost 7 bases, and 18 bases lay in between. The germline V gene has CDR1 SEHNR and CDR2 FQNEAQ (reference sequence). The length of the CDR3 is 14 residues.